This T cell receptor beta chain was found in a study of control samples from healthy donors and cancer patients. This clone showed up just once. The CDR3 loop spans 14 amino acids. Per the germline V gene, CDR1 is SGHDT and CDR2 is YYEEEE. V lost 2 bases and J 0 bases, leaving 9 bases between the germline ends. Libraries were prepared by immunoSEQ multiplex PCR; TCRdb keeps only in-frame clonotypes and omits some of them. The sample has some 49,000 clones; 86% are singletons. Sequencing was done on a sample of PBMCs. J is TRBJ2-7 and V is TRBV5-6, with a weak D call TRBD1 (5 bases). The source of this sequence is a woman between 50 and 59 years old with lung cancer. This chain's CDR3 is CASSFREYSYEQYF. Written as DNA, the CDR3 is TGTGCCAGCAGCTTCAGGGAATACTCCTACGAGCAGTACTTC. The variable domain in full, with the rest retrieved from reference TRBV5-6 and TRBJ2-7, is DAGVTQSPTHLIKTRGQQVTLRCSPKSGHDTVSWYQQALGQGPQFIFQYYEEEERQRGNFPDRFSGHQFPNYSSELNVNALLLGDSALYLCASSFREYSYEQYFGPGTRLTVT.